Listed here are 25 T cell receptor beta chains from one sample, sequenced in a study of shared clonotypes between healthy human individuals. The method was immunoSEQ multiplex PCR; TCRdb's version includes in-frame clones alone and lacks a portion of them. Of 2,100,000 or so clones listed, approximately 96% were seen once; the top ten hold roughly 0.13%. Sequencing was done on a sample of naive CD4+ T cells sorted from blood. Subset reported: CD45RA+ positively selected. The receptors shown here come from a man younger than 30 in good health.

The genes are TRBV19 and TRBJ1-5, with 7 bases identical to TRBD1. Losses at the gene ends were 6 bases for V and 5 bases for J; bases not matched to a gene: 7. The CDR3 spans 14 residues. Germline V gene data show CDR1 as LNHDA and CDR2 as SQIVND (reference sequence). The CDR3 spells CASSATGSYQPQHF. CDR3 nucleotide sequence: TGTGCCAGTAGCGCGACAGGGTCATATCAGCCCCAGCATTTT.

The chain has TRBV6-1 and TRBJ2-3, with TRBD2 matching over 7 bases. The ends lost 8 bases at V and 6 bases at J; junction bases unmatched: 14. Per germline, CDR1 MNHNS and CDR2 SASEGT. The CDR3 sequence is 15 residues long. Written as DNA, the CDR3 is TGTGCCAGCTCTAAAGGGAGGGACCGTTTGGATACGCAGTATTTT. It codes for CASSKGRDRLDTQYF.

This rearrangement joins TRBV5-4 to TRBJ2-3; weak D call: TRBD1 (6 bases). The germline CDR1 and CDR2 sequences are SGHNT and YYREEE (reference sequence). The ends were cut back, 3 bases at V and 2 bases at J, with 10 bases in the middle. CDR3 length: 14 amino acids. The CDR3 DNA follows: TGTGCCAGCAGCTCGGACAGCTTCACAGATACGCAGTATTTT. This translates into CASSSDSFTDTQYF. Combining the CDR3 with reference TRBV5-4 and TRBJ2-3 gives the whole variable domain ETGVTQSPTHLIKTRGQQVTLRCSSQSGHNTVSWYQQALGQGPQFIFQYYREEENGRGNFPPRFSGLQFPNYSSELNVNALELDDSALYLCASSSDSFTDTQYFGPGTRLTVL.

The chain joins TRBV10-1 to TRBJ1-1; perhaps TRBD1 as D (6 bases). Germline CDR1 reads WNHNN; CDR2 reads SYGVQD (reference sequence). This CDR3 is built from 13 residues. Trimming took 8 bases from V and 4 from J, leaving 14 bases between them. The CDR3 reads CASRGGMGTEAFF. As DNA, the CDR3 is TGCGCCAGCCGAGGGGGTATGGGCACTGAAGCTTTCTTT.

This chain joins TRBV4-1 and TRBJ2-3; TRBD2 agrees at 11 bases. The germline gives CDR1 MGHRA, CDR2 YSYEKL. The CDR3 is 16 amino acids. V was pared by 0 bases and J by 6 bases, with 5 bases of the junction left unmatched. The CDR3: CASSQESSGGWDTQYF. DNA for the CDR3: TGCGCCAGCAGCCAAGAGTCTAGCGGGGGGTGGGATACGCAGTATTTT.

The CDR3 sequence is CATSPFQGNSPLHF. CDR3 nucleotide sequence: TGTGCCACCAGTCCCTTTCAGGGGAATTCACCCCTCCACTTT. V usage is TRBV15 and J usage is TRBJ1-6; perhaps TRBD1 as D (6 bases). The CDR3 has 14 amino acids. The V end was cut by 6 bases, the J end by 7 bases, with 13 bases between. Germline CDR1 reads LNHNV; CDR2 reads YYDKDF (reference sequence).

The rearrangement links TRBV4-2 to TRBJ2-2; TRBD2 agrees at 8 bases. The ends lost 1 base at V and 4 bases at J; junction bases unmatched: 5. Germline V gene lookup returns CDR1 LGHNA and CDR2 YNFKEQ. This CDR3 is 16 amino acids long. Here the CDR3 DNA reads TGTGCCAGCAGCCAAGTACTGCTAGCGGGCACCGGGGAGCTGTTTTTT. Amino acids: CASSQVLLAGTGELFF.

Note on this clone: Other DNA sequences in the sample encode the same CDR3. The chain recombines TRBV5-1 with TRBJ2-7; 8 bases map to TRBD1. Trimming cost V 0 bases and J 6 bases; bases outside gene matches: 2. There are 13 residues in the CDR3. In germline, CDR1 is SGHRS, CDR2 YFSETQ. The CDR3: CASSLGQGSEQYF. The CDR3 DNA follows: TGCGCCAGCAGCTTGGGACAGGGGTCCGAGCAGTACTTC.

The chain joins TRBV5-4 to TRBJ2-7, with 12 positions matching TRBD2. The CDR3 runs to 15 residues. In germline, CDR1 is SGHNT, CDR2 YYREEE (reference sequence). J lost 4 bases, V lost 1 base, and 3 bases had no gene match. The CDR3 bases are TGTGCCAGCAGCTTGAGGGGGACTAGCGGGTACGAGCAGTACTTC. As protein: CASSLRGTSGYEQYF.

This clone was observed once. This rearrangement joins TRBV14 to TRBJ2-5; 7 nucleotides match TRBD1. Trimming removed 3 bases from V and 3 bases from J; junction bases left unmatched: 13. The CDR3 contains 17 residues. Germline assignment: CDR1 SGHDN and CDR2 FVKESK. This CDR3 is CASSHRQGTRQKETQYF. CDR3 sequence (DNA): TGTGCCAGCAGCCACCGACAGGGAACGAGACAGAAAGAGACCCAGTACTTC.

This clone has just a few counts. This CDR3 is also generated by other DNA sequences in the sample. The V gene is TRBV6-5, the J gene TRBJ1-5; D gene ambiguous. The CDR3 is made up of 13 amino acids. V was shortened by 0 bases and J by 7 bases, with 7 bases between the two germline ends. CDR1 is MNHEY, CDR2 SVGAGI, per germline. CDR3 DNA sequence: TGTGCCAGCAGTTACTCGATCGGCCAGCCCCAGCATTTT. Its protein product is CASSYSIGQPQHF.

Worth noting for this clone: The same CDR3 also results from other DNA sequences found in this sample. The chain is built from TRBV7-2 and TRBJ2-5, with D perhaps TRBD2 (6 bases). Per the germline V gene, CDR1 is SGHTA and CDR2 is FQGNSA. The length of the CDR3 is 13 residues. V lost 1 base to trimming and J lost 4 bases, with 7 bases between them. The DNA for the CDR3 is TGTGCCAGCAGCTTAGTCGGGAGAGAGACCCAGTACTTC. Translation gives CASSLVGRETQYF.

CDR3 sequence reads: CASSLDTNNQPQHF. Here the CDR3 DNA reads TGTGCCAGCAGCTTAGACACAAACAATCAGCCCCAGCATTTT. The J gene is TRBJ1-5, the V gene TRBV7-9; D is unclear. The germline V gene encodes CDR1 SEHNR and CDR2 FQNEAQ (reference sequence). V was pared by 1 base and J by 3 bases, with 7 bases between. The CDR3 spans 14 residues.

The chain links TRBV6-5 to TRBJ1-1; 7 positions agree with TRBD1. The CDR3 consists of 13 residues. With V trimmed by 6 bases and J by 4 bases, 5 bases remained unmatched. Per the germline V gene, CDR1 is MNHEY and CDR2 is SVGAGI. The CDR3 is CASRTGIITEAFF. The CDR3 DNA sequence: TGTGCCAGCAGGACAGGGATTATCACTGAAGCTTTCTTT.

The gene calls are TRBV18 and TRBJ2-2; TRBD2 might be the D (5 bases). Germline V gene lookup returns CDR1 KGHSH and CDR2 LQKENI. This CDR3 is 15 amino acids long. V was cut by 2 bases and J by 5 bases, with 12 bases left in between. This chain's CDR3 is CASSPRRAETGELFF. CDR3 sequence (DNA): TGTGCCAGCTCACCAAGAAGAGCGGAGACCGGGGAGCTGTTTTTT. The variable domain in full, completed from reference TRBV18 and TRBJ2-2, reads NAGVMQNPRHLVRRRGQEARLRCSPMKGHSHVYWYRQLPEEGLKFMVYLQKENIIDESGMPKERFSAEFPKEGPSILRIQQVVRGDSAAYFCASSPRRAETGELFFGEGSRLTVL.

V and J are TRBV4-3 and TRBJ2-3; D is unresolved. CDR3 length: 14 residues. Germline loops: CDR1 LGHNA, CDR2 YSLEER. Trimming took off 1 base at V and 5 bases at J, with 10 bases between the two ends. The CDR3 reads CASSQAWGGDTQYF. In nucleotides, the CDR3 is TGCGCCAGCAGCCAAGCCTGGGGTGGAGATACGCAGTATTTT.

This chain connects TRBV6-1 to TRBJ2-7; D unresolved. CDR1 is MNHNS and CDR2 is SASEGT in the germline V gene. The V end lost 7 bases, the J end lost 4 bases, and 14 bases lay between the germline ends. This CDR3 has 13 residues. The CDR3: CASKNPNQYEQYF. Written as DNA, the CDR3 is TGTGCCAGCAAGAACCCGAACCAGTACGAGCAGTACTTC.

In regard to this clone: One junction end does not reproduce the germline sequence, and a read error may be involved. V gene TRBV10-3 combines with J gene TRBJ2-3; 10 bases are a match to TRBD2. CDR1 ENHRY and CDR2 SYGVKD come from the germline V gene. The CDR3 has 15 residues. DNA of the CDR3: TGTGCCGTCAGGCCGCTAGCGGGAGGCACAGATACGCAGTATTTT. Translated: CAVRPLAGGTDTQYF.

The chain employs TRBV6-1 and TRBJ2-7; 8 positions agree with TRBD2. CDR1 is MNHNS and CDR2 is SASEGT in the germline V gene. CDR3 length: 15 amino acids. The V gene end was trimmed by 0 bases and the J gene end by 6 bases; junction bases not matched to a gene: 7. CDR3 region: CASSEASGILVEQYF. Written as DNA, the CDR3 is TGTGCCAGCAGTGAAGCTAGCGGGATTCTGGTCGAGCAGTACTTC.

The gene calls are TRBV7-2 and TRBJ2-5; D is perhaps TRBD1 or TRBD2 (6 bases each). Trimming removed 3 bases from V and 1 base from J, with 12 bases in between. Per the germline V gene, CDR1 is SGHTA and CDR2 is FQGNSA. CDR3 length equals 15 residues. The CDR3 sequence: CASSFPGAAQETQYF. Here the CDR3 DNA reads TGTGCCAGCAGCTTCCCGGGGGCGGCCCAAGAGACCCAGTACTTC.

The chain combines TRBV7-9 with TRBJ1-3; D gene ambiguous. The CDR3 length is 17 residues. V was clipped by 2 bases and J by 0 bases, with 14 bases between them. Germline V CDR1 and CDR2: SEHNR, FQNEAQ (reference sequence). The CDR3 protein is CASSLYATIYSGNTIYF. The CDR3 nucleotides read TGTGCCAGCAGCTTATATGCCACCATCTACTCTGGAAACACCATATATTTT.

J is TRBJ2-7 and V is TRBV18, with D unclear. The CDR3 consists of 14 residues. Trimming removed 3 bases at V and 2 bases at J, with 11 bases between. CDR1 and CDR2 from the germline V gene are KGHSH and LQKENI. The CDR3 DNA reads TGTGCCAGCTCACCCGGAGAGTTCGCCTACGAGCAGTACTTC. Translated: CASSPGEFAYEQYF.

This chain uses TRBV19 with TRBJ2-5; D gene uncertain. The V gene lost 4 bases and the J gene lost 4 bases, with 4 bases spanning the gap. The germline CDR1 and CDR2 sequences are LNHDA and SQIVND (reference sequence). This CDR3 has 11 amino acids. The CDR3 region has the DNA TGTGCCAGTAGTAACCGAGAGACCCAGTACTTC. This gives the protein CASSNRETQYF.

This chain connects TRBV6-5 to TRBJ1-2; 7 positions match TRBD1. In germline, CDR1 is MNHEY, CDR2 SVGAGI. J gave up 8 bases and V 4 bases, and 7 bases lay outside the gene matches. CDR3 length: 13 residues. The CDR3 is CASSSPTGRGYTF. CDR3 DNA sequence: TGTGCCAGCAGTTCCCCGACAGGGCGCGGCTACACCTTC.

V is TRBV9 and J is TRBJ1-1; D is possibly TRBD1 (5 bases). Germline V gives CDR1 SGDLS, CDR2 YYNGEE. V gave up 4 bases and J gave up 0 bases, with 10 bases separating them. The CDR3 covers 14 residues. The CDR3 nucleotides read TGTGCCAGCAGCTTCGACAGCATGAACACTGAAGCTTTCTTT. Translated, it gives CASSFDSMNTEAFF.